Reported below is one TCR beta chain. Antigen: not known. These data come from a study of spatial heterogeneity in lung cancer. Germline trimming cut 6 bases from V and 6 bases from J; bases unmatched to any gene: 11. CDR1 and CDR2 from the germline V gene are DFQATT and SNEGSKA (reference sequence). The CDR3 runs to 15 residues. Overall study results and limits: Tumor mutation counts were tracked by expanded intratumoral alpha and beta TCR counts.

MiXCR, applied by TCRdb to the 5' RACE reads, yields one record per CDR3 protein. The data show some 3,500 distinct CDR3 sequences, less than 5.5% seen once. Time point defined: sample taken at primary tumor resection. The chain links TRBV20-1 to TRBJ1-2, with 12 nucleotides matching TRBD1. Sequenced material: lung tumor tissue, taken at surgery. This TCR came from a female donor with early-stage non-small cell lung cancer. In nucleotides, the CDR3 is TGCAGTGCCAGGGTCCCACGGGACAGGGGGCATGGCTACACCTTC. This sequence encodes CSARVPRDRGHGYTF.